These T cell receptor beta chains were read from a single sample in a study of shared clonotypes between healthy human individuals. Produced via immunoSEQ multiplex PCR; TCRdb's table is partial and in-frame only. The sample lists about 990,000 clones; approximately 80% were seen once. The sample taken for sequencing was memory CD4+ T cells from PBMCs. The receptors derive from a man between 18 and 35 years old in good health. Some clones in this sample may be carry-over from other donors' samples. CDR3s include the opening cysteine and the closing phenylalanine or tryptophan. Fields, in order: J gene, V gene, D gene, clone size, CDR3 DNA, CDR3 protein. A D gene is named only where the DNA matches it firmly. Clone size is stated in some rows and not others, as once, few, many or a class when expanded.

j_gene: TRBJ1-3
v_gene: TRBV7-9
d_gene: .
abundance: .
CDR3nt: TGTGCCAGCGAGGGATCTGCTGGAAACACCATATATTTT
CDR3aa: CASEGSAGNTIYF

j_gene: TRBJ2-2
v_gene: TRBV19
d_gene: TRBD1
abundance: .
CDR3nt: TGTGCCAGTAGTATTGGTCGGACAGGGTACACCGGGGAGCTGTTTTTT
CDR3aa: CASSIGRTGYTGELFF

j_gene: TRBJ2-7
v_gene: TRBV11-2
d_gene: .
abundance: .
CDR3nt: TGTGCCAGCAGCCGCTGGGGCGTCGAGCAGTACTTC
CDR3aa: CASSRWGVEQYF

j_gene: TRBJ1-2
v_gene: TRBV9
d_gene: TRBD1
abundance: .
CDR3nt: TGTGCCAGCAGCGGGCAGGGGGTAATTGGCTACACCTTC
CDR3aa: CASSGQGVIGYTF

j_gene: TRBJ1-5
v_gene: TRBV4-1
d_gene: .
abundance: .
CDR3nt: TGCGCCAGCAGCCAAGAATGGGGCGGGCCCCAGCATTTT
CDR3aa: CASSQEWGGPQHF

j_gene: TRBJ1-1
v_gene: TRBV12-5
d_gene: .
abundance: few
CDR3nt: TGTGCTAGTGGTTTGGTACTCGGCAGTAACATGAACACTGAAGCTTTCTTT
CDR3aa: CASGLVLGSNMNTEAFF

j_gene: TRBJ2-2
v_gene: TRBV5-1
d_gene: TRBD1
abundance: .
CDR3nt: TGCGCCAGCAGCGGGAACGGACAGGGGAACACCGGGGAGCTGTTTTTT
CDR3aa: CASSGNGQGNTGELFF

j_gene: TRBJ2-7
v_gene: TRBV27
d_gene: .
abundance: few
CDR3nt: TGTGCCAGCGCTTCGACAAGAGTGGTCTACGAGCAGTACTTC
CDR3aa: CASASTRVVYEQYF

j_gene: TRBJ1-2
v_gene: TRBV10-3
d_gene: .
abundance: .
CDR3nt: TGTGCCGCCGCGGGGGCAGGGGCTCCCTATGGCTACACCTTC
CDR3aa: CAAAGAGAPYGYTF

j_gene: TRBJ2-7
v_gene: TRBV6-1
d_gene: .
abundance: .
CDR3nt: TGTGCCAGCACAGATGGGGGCAAACACGAGCAGTACTTC
CDR3aa: CASTDGGKHEQYF

j_gene: TRBJ1-4
v_gene: TRBV4-1
d_gene: .
abundance: few
CDR3nt: TGCGCCAGCAGCCGGCTCGGGCAGGGCAATGAAAAACTGTTTTTT
CDR3aa: CASSRLGQGNEKLFF

j_gene: TRBJ1-1
v_gene: TRBV7-3
d_gene: TRBD1
abundance: .
CDR3nt: TGTGCCAGCAGCCCTCAGGGGGCGGGCACTGAAGCTTTCTTT
CDR3aa: CASSPQGAGTEAFF

j_gene: TRBJ2-5
v_gene: TRBV5-1
d_gene: .
abundance: .
CDR3nt: TGCGCCAGCAGCTTGGATCCGGGAGTCAGAGAGACCCAGTACTTC
CDR3aa: CASSLDPGVRETQYF

j_gene: TRBJ2-5
v_gene: TRBV29-1
d_gene: TRBD1
abundance: .
CDR3nt: TGCAGCGTCGAAGGGACAGATCAAGAGACCCAGTACTTC
CDR3aa: CSVEGTDQETQYF

j_gene: TRBJ2-1
v_gene: TRBV5-6
d_gene: .
abundance: .
CDR3nt: TGTGCCAGCAGCCGTCCGGGGCAGGGGTGGGGTGAGCAGTTCTTC
CDR3aa: CASSRPGQGWGEQFF

j_gene: TRBJ2-6
v_gene: TRBV5-1
d_gene: .
abundance: few
CDR3nt: TGCGCCAGCAGCTTGGCGAGTGGGGCCAACGTCCTGACTTTC
CDR3aa: CASSLASGANVLTF

j_gene: TRBJ1-5
v_gene: TRBV6-5
d_gene: TRBD1
abundance: few
CDR3nt: TGTGCCAGCAGACCCCTCGACAGGGGGAATCAGCCCCAGCATTTT
CDR3aa: CASRPLDRGNQPQHF

j_gene: TRBJ2-7
v_gene: TRBV10-2
d_gene: .
abundance: .
CDR3nt: TGCGCCAGCAGTGAGTCGCAAGGGGGAGAGCAGTACTTC
CDR3aa: CASSESQGGEQYF

j_gene: TRBJ2-1
v_gene: TRBV7-2
d_gene: .
abundance: few
CDR3nt: TGTGCCAGCAGCTTAGACGGGAGCTCCTACAATGAGCAGTTCTTC
CDR3aa: CASSLDGSSYNEQFF

j_gene: TRBJ1-1
v_gene: TRBV5-3
d_gene: .
abundance: once
CDR3nt: TGTGCCAGAAGCTTGGGAGGGGGAACAGGGAACACTGAAGCTTTCTTT
CDR3aa: CARSLGGGTGNTEAFF

j_gene: TRBJ1-4
v_gene: TRBV4-1
d_gene: TRBD1
abundance: .
CDR3nt: TGCGCCAGCAGCCAAGGACAGGGAGAAAAACTGTTTTTT
CDR3aa: CASSQGQGEKLFF

j_gene: TRBJ1-4
v_gene: TRBV2
d_gene: .
abundance: .
CDR3nt: TGTGCCAGCAGTGAATCTGGTGAAAAACTGTTTTTT
CDR3aa: CASSESGEKLFF

j_gene: TRBJ2-7
v_gene: TRBV5-1
d_gene: TRBD2
abundance: .
CDR3nt: TGCGCCAGCAGCTTTCGATCGGGGGGCGAGCAGTACTTC
CDR3aa: CASSFRSGGEQYF

j_gene: TRBJ1-1
v_gene: TRBV11-1
d_gene: TRBD1
abundance: .
CDR3nt: TGTGCCAGCAGCTCGACAGGGTCAGAGAACACTGAAGCTTTCTTT
CDR3aa: CASSSTGSENTEAFF

j_gene: TRBJ1-2
v_gene: TRBV7-2
d_gene: .
abundance: .
CDR3nt: TGTGCCAGCAGCTCCCCGGGGGGAAAAAATGGCTACACCTTC
CDR3aa: CASSSPGGKNGYTF

j_gene: TRBJ2-1
v_gene: TRBV9
d_gene: TRBD2
abundance: .
CDR3nt: TGTGCCAGCAGCTTTACTAGCGGCGATGAGCAGTTCTTC
CDR3aa: CASSFTSGDEQFF

j_gene: TRBJ2-3
v_gene: TRBV2
d_gene: TRBD2
abundance: .
CDR3nt: TGTGCCAGCAGTGGGAGACTAGCGGGAACCACAGATACGCAGTATTTT
CDR3aa: CASSGRLAGTTDTQYF

j_gene: TRBJ2-5
v_gene: TRBV11-2
d_gene: TRBD2
abundance: .
CDR3nt: TGTGCCAGCAGCTTGGGACTAGAAGATGGAGAGACCCAGTACTTC
CDR3aa: CASSLGLEDGETQYF

j_gene: TRBJ2-3
v_gene: TRBV11-2
d_gene: TRBD2
abundance: .
CDR3nt: TGTGCCAGCAGCCCCAAGACTAGCGGATGGGCAGATACGCAGTATTTT
CDR3aa: CASSPKTSGWADTQYF

j_gene: TRBJ1-4
v_gene: TRBV5-1
d_gene: .
abundance: .
CDR3nt: TGCGCCAGCAGGGTGACATTGGGCCCTGAAAAACTGTTTTTT
CDR3aa: CASRVTLGPEKLFF

j_gene: TRBJ2-5
v_gene: TRBV30
d_gene: TRBD2
abundance: .
CDR3nt: TGTGCCTGTGGACTAGCGGGAGTTGAAGAGACCCAGTACTTC
CDR3aa: CACGLAGVEETQYF

j_gene: TRBJ1-3
v_gene: TRBV4-1
d_gene: .
abundance: .
CDR3nt: TGCGCCAGCAGCCAAACCGGGGGGGGGAGCCCCGGAAACACCATATATTTT
CDR3aa: CASSQTGGGSPGNTIYF

j_gene: TRBJ2-5
v_gene: TRBV9
d_gene: TRBD2
abundance: few
CDR3nt: TGTGCCAGCAGTACGGGACTAGCAGGACCCGAGACCCAGTACTTC
CDR3aa: CASSTGLAGPETQYF

j_gene: TRBJ2-1
v_gene: TRBV2
d_gene: TRBD2
abundance: .
CDR3nt: TGTGCCAGCAGTGCCCCGGCGGGAGGGTCCAATGAGCAGTTCTTC
CDR3aa: CASSAPAGGSNEQFF